This T cell receptor beta chain was recovered during a study of lymphopenia after photon versus proton radiotherapy. General study results and limits: In patients who died, overall survival fell as post-nadir TCR diversity dropped more.

Produced via immunoSEQ multiplex PCR; TCRdb's table is partial and in-frame only. The sample has tens of thousands of clones, 75% to 90% seen once. Comment on this clone: The antigen is not known.

The CDR3 spans 12 residues. Trimming left V 6 bases short and J 4 bases short, with 7 bases between. Germline V gene sequence: CDR1 LNHDA, CDR2 SQIVND (reference sequence). The material was peripheral blood, obtained from a patient treated with photon-based radiotherapy. The chain joins TRBV19 to TRBJ1-5; D possibly corresponds to TRBD1 (5 bases). The TCR comes from a man aged 55 to 70 with pancreatic cancer. CDR3 protein: CASRQGNQPQHF. CDR3 nucleotides: TGTGCCAGTAGGCAGGGAAATCAGCCCCAGCATTTT. Looking up the rest from reference TRBV19 and TRBJ1-5 gives the full variable domain: DGGITQSPKYLFRKEGQNVTLSCEQNLNHDAMYWYRQDPGQGLRLIYYSQIVNDFQKGDIAEGYSVSREKKESFPLTVTSAQKNPTAFYLCASRQGNQPQHFGDGTRLSIL.